These 25 T cell receptor beta chains were sequenced from one sample in a study of blood T cell repertoires in COVID-19. Here immunoSEQ multiplex PCR was the method, and the copy in TCRdb shows in-frame clones only, minus some. The sample has about 53,000 clones, approximately 90% seen once. The sample consisted of peripheral blood. These TCRs come from a man aged 45-65 years with acute or convalescent COVID-19.

The CDR3 protein is CASSLGGSAPDTQYF. The DNA of the CDR3 is TGCGCCAGCAGCTTAGGCGGGAGTGCACCAGATACGCAGTATTTT. This rearrangement joins TRBV5-1 to TRBJ2-3; 7 nucleotides align to TRBD2. V lost 2 bases, J lost 4 bases, and 7 bases stayed unmatched. CDR1 SGHRS and CDR2 YFSETQ come from the germline V gene. The CDR3 sequence is 15 residues long.

Only a few counts were recorded for this clone. This chain joins TRBV19 and TRBJ2-5; tentative D call: TRBD1 (6 bases). The V gene lost 6 bases and the J gene lost 1 base, with 15 bases spanning the gap. The CDR3 has 15 amino acids. Germline V lookup: CDR1 LNHDA, CDR2 SQIVND (reference sequence). The CDR3 DNA sequence: TGTGCCAGTAGATCCACAGGGCCCTCCCAAGAGACCCAGTACTTC. It specifies CASRSTGPSQETQYF.

The V call is TRBV20-1, the J call TRBJ2-5; D ambiguous. The CDR3 spans 10 residues. From germline, CDR1 is DFQATT and CDR2 SNEGSKA (reference sequence). Trimming stripped 6 bases from V and 5 bases from J, with 7 bases between. The CDR3 DNA is TGCAGTGCCCAGTATGAGACCCAGTACTTC. Amino acid sequence: CSAQYETQYF.

The chain uses TRBV10-3 and TRBJ1-3, with D maybe TRBD1 (6 bases). The V gene lost 6 bases and the J gene lost 1 base, with 10 bases spanning the gap. The CDR3 totals 14 residues. Germline lookup yields CDR1 ENHRY and CDR2 SYGVKD. The CDR3 DNA follows: TGTGCCATCAGAGGGGGAGAGTCTGGAAACACCATATATTTT. Residues: CAIRGGESGNTIYF.

The gene calls are TRBV12-3 or TRBV12-4 and TRBJ1-4; TRBD1 matches 8 bases. Losses at the gene ends were 8 bases for V and 8 bases for J; bases not matched to a gene: 7. The CDR3 length is 13 residues. The CDR3 DNA sequence: TGTGCCAGCGGTTCGGACAGGGTGGAAAAACTGTTTTTT. Protein sequence: CASGSDRVEKLFF.

This sequence joins TRBV7-9 and TRBJ2-2; maybe TRBD1 (6 bases). The CDR3 has 14 residues. The germline V gene has CDR1 SEHNR and CDR2 FQNEAQ (reference sequence). V lost 5 bases and J lost 1, with 8 bases in between. This CDR3 is CASSTRGNTGELFF. The CDR3 DNA reads TGTGCCAGCAGCACCAGGGGGAACACCGGGGAGCTGTTTTTT.

The chain recombines TRBV29-1 with TRBJ1-3, with D possibly matching TRBD1 (6 bases). The CDR3 is 13 residues long. The germline V and J ends were trimmed by 3 bases and 5 bases, with 11 bases remaining between them. Germline CDR1 reads SQVTM; CDR2 reads ANQGSEA. The CDR3: CSVEVGGRNTIYF. As DNA, the CDR3 is TGCAGCGTTGAGGTAGGGGGAAGAAACACCATATATTTT. The variable domain in full, completed from reference TRBV29-1 and TRBJ1-3, reads SAVISQKPSRDICQRGTSLTIQCQVDSQVTMMFWYRQQPGQSLTLIATANQGSEATYESGFVIDKFPISRPNLTFSTLTVSNMSPEDSSIYLCSVEVGGRNTIYFGEGSWLTVV.

The chain has TRBV6-1 and TRBJ2-1; D gene unclear. V lost 0 bases, J lost 2 bases, and 11 bases lay in between. This CDR3 comprises 16 residues. Germline V gene sequence: CDR1 MNHNS, CDR2 SASEGT. Written as DNA, the CDR3 is TGTGCCAGCAGTGAAGCGGGCCAAGCCCCCTACAATGAGCAGTTCTTC. It codes for CASSEAGQAPYNEQFF.

The chain employs TRBV10-3 and TRBJ2-1, with 9 bases matching TRBD2. V shed 6 bases, J shed 7 bases, and the junction held 10 bases outside the gene matches. The V gene's germline CDR1 is ENHRY and CDR2 SYGVKD. CDR3 size: 15 residues. The CDR3 sequence is CAISRALAGWNEQFF. The CDR3 DNA follows: TGTGCCATCAGCCGCGCGCTAGCGGGGTGGAATGAGCAGTTCTTC.

CDR3 sequence: CASSQERGTDTQYF. The CDR3 DNA reads as TGTGCCAGCAGCCAAGAACGGGGCACAGATACGCAGTATTTT. J is TRBJ2-3 and V is TRBV4-2, with D hard to call. CDR1 and CDR2 from the germline V gene are LGHNA and YNFKEQ. V shed 0 bases and J shed 1 base, with 5 bases lying between them. CDR3 length: 14 residues.

The rearrangement links TRBV20-1 to TRBJ1-2, with D unclear. The CDR3 runs to 11 residues. Germline lookup yields CDR1 DFQATT and CDR2 SNEGSKA (reference sequence). CDR3 residues: CTIPRDYGYTF. The CDR3 DNA reads as TGCACCATCCCACGGGACTATGGCTACACCTTC.

The genes are TRBV9 and TRBJ1-5; D might be TRBD1 (6 bases). Germline V CDR1 and CDR2: SGDLS, YYNGEE. Trimming took 4 bases from V and 4 from J, leaving 9 bases between them. The CDR3 length is 13 residues. DNA of the CDR3: TGTGCCAGCAGCCTGGGGGCTAATCAGCCCCAGCATTTT. The encoded protein is CASSLGANQPQHF. Full variable domain (outside the CDR3, taken from reference TRBV9 and TRBJ1-5): DSGVTQTPKHLITATGQRVTLRCSPRSGDLSVYWYQQSLDQGLQFLIQYYNGEERAKGNILERFSAQQFPDLHSELNLSSLELGDSALYFCASSLGANQPQHFGDGTRLSIL.

This clone was found once. V gene TRBV10-3 combines with J gene TRBJ1-4; D not certain. Germline V gene lookup returns CDR1 ENHRY and CDR2 SYGVKD. The V end lost 2 bases, the J end lost 6 bases, and 13 bases lay between the germline ends. The CDR3 consists of 15 residues. CDR3 loop: CAISEQLEVYEKLFF. In nucleotides, the CDR3 is TGTGCCATCAGTGAGCAGTTGGAGGTCTATGAAAAACTGTTTTTT.

The rearrangement uses TRBV29-1 and TRBJ2-3; D unclear. The CDR3 is 11 residues long. Germline V gives CDR1 SQVTM, CDR2 ANQGSEA. Trimming pared 5 bases from V and 0 bases from J, leaving 3 bases between. The CDR3 DNA reads TGCAGCGTTACTAGCACAGATACGCAGTATTTT. Its protein is CSVTSTDTQYF.

This clone was seen a single time. The rearrangement joins TRBV3-1 (or the pseudogene TRBV3-2) to TRBJ1-1, with 10 bases fitting TRBD1. Per the germline V gene, CDR1 is LGHDT and CDR2 is YNNKEL (reference sequence). The CDR3 spans 13 residues. J was trimmed by 7 bases and V by 7 bases; bases with no gene match: 6. CDR3 bases: TGTGCCAGCAAGGGACAGGGGATCCTTGAAGCTTTCTTT. Its protein product is CASKGQGILEAFF.

V usage is TRBV19 and J usage is TRBJ1-1; 7 nucleotides agree with TRBD1. Losses at the gene ends were 6 bases for V and 6 bases for J; bases not matched to a gene: 13. The germline gives CDR1 LNHDA, CDR2 SQIVND (reference sequence). The CDR3 is made up of 15 amino acids. The CDR3 sequence: CASSVRQGLVAEAFF. The CDR3 nucleotides are TGTGCCAGTAGCGTAAGACAGGGTTTAGTCGCTGAAGCTTTCTTT.

V and J are TRBV2 and TRBJ2-5, with a weak D call TRBD2 (6 bases). This CDR3 comprises 14 residues. Germline CDR1 is SNHLY and CDR2 is FYNNEI. V lost 7 bases to trimming and J lost 2 bases, with 14 bases between them. CDR3 coding DNA: TGTGCCAGCATCCCCAGGGAGGCTCAAGAGACCCAGTACTTC. This encodes CASIPREAQETQYF.

In DNA, the CDR3 is TGTGCCAGCAGCGTAGAGAGAGGGGGAAGCGGGGCCAACGTCCTGACTTTC. Amino acid sequence: CASSVERGGSGANVLTF. The chain is built from TRBV9 and TRBJ2-6, with TRBD1 as a possible D gene (6 bases). The CDR3 loop spans 17 amino acids. Per germline, CDR1 SGDLS and CDR2 YYNGEE. V dropped 0 bases and J dropped 4 bases, with 14 bases sitting between them.

This clone was found once. The rearrangement links TRBV18 to TRBJ1-1; 7 bases are shared with TRBD1. This CDR3 is 13 amino acids long. Losses at the gene ends were 3 bases for V and 8 bases for J; bases not matched to a gene: 6. Per germline, CDR1 KGHSH and CDR2 LQKENI. The CDR3 sequence is CASSPITQGEAFF. The CDR3 nucleotides read TGTGCCAGCTCACCGATCACACAGGGGGAAGCTTTCTTT.

The gene calls are TRBV28 and TRBJ2-1, with 7 bases fitting TRBD1. In germline, CDR1 is MDHEN, CDR2 SYDVKM. The J segment lost 7 bases and the V segment lost 6 bases, leaving 18 bases of the junction unmatched. This CDR3 comprises 17 residues. The CDR3 DNA follows: TGTGCCAGCAGCGGGACAGAAAACTTGGTTTCGCCGAATGAGCAGTTCTTC. Translating gives CASSGTENLVSPNEQFF.

The V call is TRBV5-6, the J call TRBJ2-7; the match to TRBD1 covers 7 bases. The ends lost 1 base at V and 0 bases at J; junction bases unmatched: 4. Germline V lookup: CDR1 SGHDT, CDR2 YYEEEE. CDR3 length: 15 residues. The CDR3 region is CASSLRGPLSYEQYF. The CDR3 DNA sequence: TGTGCCAGCAGCTTGAGGGGGCCCCTCTCCTACGAGCAGTACTTC.

CDR3 protein: CASSYSTGADYGYTF. The DNA of the CDR3 is TGTGCCAGCAGTTACTCCACAGGGGCGGACTATGGCTACACCTTC. The chain joins TRBV6-5 to TRBJ1-2; 7 bases match TRBD1. This CDR3 has 15 residues. The V gene's germline CDR1 is MNHEY and CDR2 SVGAGI. J lost 3 bases, V lost 0 bases, and 4 bases had no gene match.

The chain links TRBV29-1 to TRBJ2-2; 12 nucleotides match TRBD2. Germline loops: CDR1 SQVTM, CDR2 ANQGSEA. The CDR3 consists of 15 residues. Trimming removed 4 bases from V and 5 bases from J; junction bases left unmatched: 5. The CDR3 DNA is TGCAGCGTTGGGTACGGGACTAGCGGGACCGGGGAGCTGTTTTTT. This encodes CSVGYGTSGTGELFF.

The V gene is TRBV3-1 (or the pseudogene TRBV3-2), the J gene TRBJ2-7; TRBD1 aligns across 9 bases. The CDR3 has 16 amino acids. Germline trimming cut 1 base from V and 2 bases from J; bases unmatched to any gene: 6. The germline V gene has CDR1 LGHDT and CDR2 YNNKEL (reference sequence). CDR3 nucleotide sequence: TGTGCCAGCAGCCAAGTCATCGGGGACAGGGCCTACGAGCAGTACTTC. This translates into CASSQVIGDRAYEQYF.

The chain has TRBV6-5 and TRBJ1-3; weak D call: TRBD1 (6 bases). Germline V gene sequence: CDR1 MNHEY, CDR2 SVGAGI. The V end was cut by 5 bases, the J end by 1 base, with 12 bases between. CDR3 length: 15 amino acids. In nucleotides, the CDR3 is TGTGCCAGCAGTCCTCCCAGGGGATCTGGAAACACCATATATTTT. Translated, it gives CASSPPRGSGNTIYF.